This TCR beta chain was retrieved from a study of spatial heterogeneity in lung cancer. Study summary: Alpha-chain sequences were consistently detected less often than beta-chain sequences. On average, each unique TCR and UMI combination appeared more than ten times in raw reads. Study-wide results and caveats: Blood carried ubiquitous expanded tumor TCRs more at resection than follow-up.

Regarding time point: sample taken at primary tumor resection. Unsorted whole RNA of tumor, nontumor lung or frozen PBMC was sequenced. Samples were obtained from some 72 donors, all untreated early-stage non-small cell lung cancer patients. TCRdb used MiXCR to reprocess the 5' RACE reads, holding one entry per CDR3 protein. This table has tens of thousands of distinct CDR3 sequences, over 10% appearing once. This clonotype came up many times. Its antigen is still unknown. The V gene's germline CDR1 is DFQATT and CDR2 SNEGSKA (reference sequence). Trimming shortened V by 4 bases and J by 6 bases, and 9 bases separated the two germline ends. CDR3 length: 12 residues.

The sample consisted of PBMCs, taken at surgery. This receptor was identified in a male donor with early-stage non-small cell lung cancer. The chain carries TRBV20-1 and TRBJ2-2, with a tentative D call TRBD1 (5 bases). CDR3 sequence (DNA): TGCAGTGCTAAAAAGGGGCCCGGGGAGCTGTTTTTT. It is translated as CSAKKGPGELFF.